One and the same sample provided the 14 T cell receptor beta chains below, sequenced in a study of T cell repertoires in cytomegalovirus infection (dated by TCRdb to about 2019). Instrument on record: Illumina HiSeq 1500. Using fastp at Q25 and MiXCR, TCRdb reprocessed the public reads and kept productive beta chains. Rows matching on CDR3 protein sequence are summarized as one entry with the most common DNA and genes. Counted in this sample were roughly 230,000 distinct CDR3 sequences; about 5.9% of them appeared once. The ten top clones hold about 6% of the sample. Sequencing used PBMCs. The receptor set was obtained from a human donor in good health (CMV status not recorded). Some clones in this sample may be carry-over from other donors' samples.

This clonotype was seen ten or more times. The J gene is TRBJ2-7, the V gene TRBV7-3; 9 bases are a match to TRBD1. V lost 1 base and J lost 1; bases outside the gene matches: 2. Germline V lookup: CDR1 SGHTA, CDR2 FQGTGA. The CDR3 extends over 15 amino acids. CDR3 nucleotide sequence: TGTGCCAGCAGCTTAATAGGGACAGGGTCCTACGAGCAGTACTTC. Translated, it gives CASSLIGTGSYEQYF.

This clonotype has a count of ten or more. This chain joins TRBV20-1 and TRBJ1-3; D is ambiguous. CDR3 length equals 15 residues. Between the trimmed V and J ends, which lost 0 bases and 0 bases, there was a span of 9 bases. From germline, CDR1 is DFQATT and CDR2 SNEGSKA (reference sequence). CDR3 loop: CSARDSSVSGNTIYF. Here the CDR3 DNA reads TGCAGTGCTAGAGATTCCTCCGTCTCTGGAAACACCATATATTTT.

This clonotype was counted at least ten times. The rearrangement uses TRBV5-1 and TRBJ2-2; 9 nucleotides line up with TRBD1. CDR1 is SGHRS, CDR2 YFSETQ, per germline. There are 15 residues in the CDR3. V shed 3 bases, J shed 6 bases, and the junction held 6 bases outside the gene matches. The CDR3 reads CASSSTGGIAGELFF. CDR3 nucleotide sequence: TGCGCCAGCAGCTCGACAGGGGGGATCGCCGGGGAGCTGTTTTTT. Supplemented by reference TRBV5-1 and TRBJ2-2, the full variable domain reads KAGVTQTPRYLIKTRGQQVTLSCSPISGHRSVSWYQQTPGQGLQFLFEYFSETQRNKGNFPGRFSGRQFSNSRSEMNVSTLELGDSALYLCASSSTGGIAGELFFGEGSRLTVL.

This clonotype was seen repeatedly, ten times or more. The chain couples TRBV20-1 to TRBJ2-7; no definite D call. Trimming took 0 bases from V and 0 from J, leaving 6 bases between them. Germline V gives CDR1 DFQATT, CDR2 SNEGSKA (reference sequence). The CDR3 is 13 residues long. CDR3 nucleotides: TGCAGTGCTAGAGAAGACACCTCCTACGAGCAGTACTTC. Translation gives CSAREDTSYEQYF.

Ten or more counts support this clonotype. This chain joins TRBV7-2 and TRBJ2-7; possibly TRBD1 for D (5 bases). Germline assignment: CDR1 SGHTA and CDR2 FQGNSA. V was shortened by 2 bases and J by 3 bases, with 8 bases between the two germline ends. The CDR3 spans 13 residues. CDR3: CASSLPQGYEQYF. The CDR3 DNA follows: TGTGCCAGCAGCTTACCTCAGGGCTACGAGCAGTACTTC.

This clonotype has ten or more counts. The V gene is TRBV7-6, the J gene TRBJ1-1; no definite D call. Trimming took 5 bases from V and 6 from J, leaving 16 bases between them. CDR3 length: 14 amino acids. From germline, CDR1 is SGHVS and CDR2 FNYEAQ. CDR3 loop: CASSPTRATPEAFF. The DNA for the CDR3 is TGTGCCAGCAGCCCAACGCGGGCCACCCCTGAAGCTTTCTTT.

Ten or more counts support this clonotype. The rearrangement uses TRBV6-1 and TRBJ2-7, with 8 positions matching TRBD1. This CDR3 contains 14 residues. Germline CDR1 and CDR2: MNHNS and SASEGT. V lost 9 bases and J lost 0; bases outside the gene matches: 7. DNA for the CDR3: TGTGCCAGTCGGAAGGACAGGGCCTCCTACGAGCAGTACTTC. This sequence encodes CASRKDRASYEQYF.

The chain has TRBV6-2 or TRBV6-3 and TRBJ2-7; 9 nucleotides align to TRBD1. Losses at the gene ends were 7 bases for V and 2 bases for J; bases not matched to a gene: 9. Germline-derived CDR1 and CDR2 are MNHEY and SVGEGT. The CDR3 totals 15 residues. The CDR3: CASTPRTGDTYEQYF. CDR3 nucleotide sequence: TGTGCCAGCACCCCCAGGACAGGGGATACCTACGAGCAGTACTTC.

There are many counts of this clonotype. The chain carries TRBV7-2 and TRBJ1-4; D not resolved. CDR1 is SGHTA and CDR2 is FQGNSA in the germline V gene. V gave up 1 base and J gave up 8 bases, with 14 bases separating them. The CDR3 has 15 amino acids. The CDR3 DNA reads TGTGCCAGCAGCTTAGGAGGAGGGATAGGGGAAAAACTGTTTTTT. Its translation is CASSLGGGIGEKLFF.

This clonotype was picked up many times. J is TRBJ2-1 and V is TRBV6-2 or TRBV6-3; D perhaps matches TRBD2 (6 bases). The CDR3 length is 17 residues. Trimming left V 7 bases short and J 0 bases short, with 19 bases between. Germline values: CDR1 MNHEY, CDR2 SVGEGT. The DNA for the CDR3 is TGTGCCAGCAACCTCCTTCGGGGGAGTAGCTCCTACAATGAGCAGTTCTTC. Translating it yields CASNLLRGSSSYNEQFF.

This clonotype was seen repeatedly, ten times or more. The chain has TRBV14 and TRBJ2-5; 8 bases align to TRBD1. This CDR3 spans 15 amino acids. Trimming took 3 bases from V and 1 from J; bases not matched to a gene: 4. Germline assignment: CDR1 SGHDN and CDR2 FVKESK. The CDR3 here is CASSHLGQGQETQYF. CDR3 nucleotides: TGTGCCAGCAGCCACCTCGGACAGGGCCAAGAGACCCAGTACTTC.

The sample holds many counts of this clonotype. This chain connects TRBV19 to TRBJ2-5; weak D call: TRBD1 (6 bases). This CDR3 is built from 13 residues. Trimming took off 5 bases at V and 3 bases at J, with 10 bases between the two ends. Germline V lookup: CDR1 LNHDA, CDR2 SQIVND (reference sequence). The CDR3, as DNA: TGTGCCAGTAGTTCCGGGACAAAAGAGACCCAGTACTTC. Translation: CASSSGTKETQYF. The full variable domain, rest sourced from reference TRBV19 and TRBJ2-5, is DGGITQSPKYLFRKEGQNVTLSCEQNLNHDAMYWYRQDPGQGLRLIYYSQIVNDFQKGDIAEGYSVSREKKESFPLTVTSAQKNPTAFYLCASSSGTKETQYFGPGTRLLVL.

V is TRBV20-1 and J is TRBJ1-5; TRBD1 aligns across 8 bases. CDR1 and CDR2 (germline): DFQATT, SNEGSKA (reference sequence). Germline trimming cut 6 bases from V and 4 bases from J; bases unmatched to any gene: 11. The CDR3 is made up of 15 amino acids. The chain's CDR3 is CSALRPGGWNQPQHF. In DNA form, the CDR3 reads TGCAGTGCCCTACGCCCAGGGGGCTGGAATCAGCCCCAGCATTTT.

There are many counts of this clonotype. This chain joins TRBV7-8 and TRBJ1-4, with 7 nucleotides matching TRBD1. The length of the CDR3 is 17 residues. V gave up 1 base and J gave up 4 bases; unmatched junction bases: 9. CDR1 SGHVS and CDR2 FQNEAQ come from the germline V gene. The CDR3 coding sequence is TGTGCCAGCAGCTTAGTGGGCCGGGACAGACTTAATGAAAAACTGTTTTTT. Its translation: CASSLVGRDRLNEKLFF.